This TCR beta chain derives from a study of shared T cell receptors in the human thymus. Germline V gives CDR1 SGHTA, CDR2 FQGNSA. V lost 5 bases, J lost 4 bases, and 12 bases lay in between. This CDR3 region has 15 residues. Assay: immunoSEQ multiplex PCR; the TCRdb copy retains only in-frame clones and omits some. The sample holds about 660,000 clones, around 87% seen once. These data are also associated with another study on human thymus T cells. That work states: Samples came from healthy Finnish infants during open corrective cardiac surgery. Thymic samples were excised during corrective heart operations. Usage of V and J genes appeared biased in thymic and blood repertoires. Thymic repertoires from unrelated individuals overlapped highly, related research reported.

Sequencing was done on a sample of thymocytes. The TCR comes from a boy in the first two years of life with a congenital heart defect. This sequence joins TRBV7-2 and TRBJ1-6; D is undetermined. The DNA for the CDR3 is TGTGCCAGCAGCCAAAACGGGTTTTATAATTCACCCCTCCACTTT. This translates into CASSQNGFYNSPLHF.